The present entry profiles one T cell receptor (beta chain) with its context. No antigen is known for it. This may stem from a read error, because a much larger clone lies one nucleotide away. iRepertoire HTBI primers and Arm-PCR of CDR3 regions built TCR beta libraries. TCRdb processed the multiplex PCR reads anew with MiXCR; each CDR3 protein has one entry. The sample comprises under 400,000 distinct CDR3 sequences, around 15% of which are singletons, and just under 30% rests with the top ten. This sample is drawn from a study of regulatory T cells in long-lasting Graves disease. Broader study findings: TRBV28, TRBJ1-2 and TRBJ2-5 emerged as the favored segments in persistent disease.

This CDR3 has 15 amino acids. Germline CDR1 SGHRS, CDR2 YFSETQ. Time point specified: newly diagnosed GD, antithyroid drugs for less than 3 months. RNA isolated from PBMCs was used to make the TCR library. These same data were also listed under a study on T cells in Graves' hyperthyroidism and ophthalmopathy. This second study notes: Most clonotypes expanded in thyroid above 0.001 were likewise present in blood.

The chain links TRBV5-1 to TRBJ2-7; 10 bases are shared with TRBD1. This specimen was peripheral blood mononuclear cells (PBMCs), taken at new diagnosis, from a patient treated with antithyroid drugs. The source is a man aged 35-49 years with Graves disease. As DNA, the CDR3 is TGCGCCGGCAGAAAATCCGGGACAGGGGCCTACGAGCAGTACTTC. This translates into CAGRKSGTGAYEQYF.